The text below deals with one TCR beta chain. Its antigen target is currently unknown. Per-base qualities were not stored, and no clone one base away is much larger. Libraries were prepared through the immunoSEQ multiplex PCR assay. Sourced from immuneACCESS, this table was stored by TCRdb with only in-frame sequences that have V and J called. A share of the clones is absent; for the studies checked, an unresolved V gene accounts for under half, and the remainder has no known explanation. The sample has tens of thousands of clones on record, approximately 90% of them singletons. The ten largest clones add up to 7.2% of the sample. This entry comes from a study of control samples from healthy donors and cancer patients (dated by TCRdb to 2018 to 2020). The CDR3, from cysteine to phenylalanine, totals 13 residues. The only DNA kept is the CDR3, 39 bases in frame from the first base. V is cut by 6 bases and J by 6 bases, and the space between the germline ends is 12 bases.

This chain joins TRBV12-3 or TRBV12-4 to TRBJ2-1, and perhaps TRBD1 as D gene, on 5 matching bases. What was sequenced was blood. This TCR came from a man aged 50-59 years in good health. In nucleotides, the sequence is TGTGCCAGCAGCCGAAGGACAATCAATGAGCAGTTCTTC. Translated, this gives CASSRRTINEQFF.